This entry describes one T cell receptor beta chain. No antigen is known for it. RNA was isolated and reverse transcribed to cDNA, the sequencing template. Some clones are missing from TCRdb's copy, which holds only in-frame ones; the method was immunoSEQ multiplex PCR. Here the sample spans approximately 300,000 clones, 58% being singletons. This entry belongs to a study of CD8+ T cells in alopecia areata. Study information: Treated patients were dosed with oral tofacitinib, taking 5 to 10 mg twice daily.

The CDR3 spans 12 residues. V was shortened by 5 bases and J by 2 bases, with 6 bases between the two germline ends. CDR1 ENHRY and CDR2 SYGVKD come from the germline V gene. Study observations and caveats: Under tofacitinib, fewer expanded CD8+ clones appeared among the top 100 scalp clones.

Treatment noted: oral pan-JAK inhibitor, 5-10 mg twice daily. Peripheral blood and lesional scalp punch biopsies were taken from alopecia areata patients. Sequenced material: CD4+ T cells sorted from blood, taken at week 24, from a patient treated with tofacitinib. The receptor was isolated from a human donor with alopecia areata. The chain has TRBV10-3 and TRBJ1-1; D is undetermined. CDR3 coding DNA: TGTGCCATCAGTAAGGGAAACACTGAAGCTTTCTTT. It is translated as CAISKGNTEAFF.